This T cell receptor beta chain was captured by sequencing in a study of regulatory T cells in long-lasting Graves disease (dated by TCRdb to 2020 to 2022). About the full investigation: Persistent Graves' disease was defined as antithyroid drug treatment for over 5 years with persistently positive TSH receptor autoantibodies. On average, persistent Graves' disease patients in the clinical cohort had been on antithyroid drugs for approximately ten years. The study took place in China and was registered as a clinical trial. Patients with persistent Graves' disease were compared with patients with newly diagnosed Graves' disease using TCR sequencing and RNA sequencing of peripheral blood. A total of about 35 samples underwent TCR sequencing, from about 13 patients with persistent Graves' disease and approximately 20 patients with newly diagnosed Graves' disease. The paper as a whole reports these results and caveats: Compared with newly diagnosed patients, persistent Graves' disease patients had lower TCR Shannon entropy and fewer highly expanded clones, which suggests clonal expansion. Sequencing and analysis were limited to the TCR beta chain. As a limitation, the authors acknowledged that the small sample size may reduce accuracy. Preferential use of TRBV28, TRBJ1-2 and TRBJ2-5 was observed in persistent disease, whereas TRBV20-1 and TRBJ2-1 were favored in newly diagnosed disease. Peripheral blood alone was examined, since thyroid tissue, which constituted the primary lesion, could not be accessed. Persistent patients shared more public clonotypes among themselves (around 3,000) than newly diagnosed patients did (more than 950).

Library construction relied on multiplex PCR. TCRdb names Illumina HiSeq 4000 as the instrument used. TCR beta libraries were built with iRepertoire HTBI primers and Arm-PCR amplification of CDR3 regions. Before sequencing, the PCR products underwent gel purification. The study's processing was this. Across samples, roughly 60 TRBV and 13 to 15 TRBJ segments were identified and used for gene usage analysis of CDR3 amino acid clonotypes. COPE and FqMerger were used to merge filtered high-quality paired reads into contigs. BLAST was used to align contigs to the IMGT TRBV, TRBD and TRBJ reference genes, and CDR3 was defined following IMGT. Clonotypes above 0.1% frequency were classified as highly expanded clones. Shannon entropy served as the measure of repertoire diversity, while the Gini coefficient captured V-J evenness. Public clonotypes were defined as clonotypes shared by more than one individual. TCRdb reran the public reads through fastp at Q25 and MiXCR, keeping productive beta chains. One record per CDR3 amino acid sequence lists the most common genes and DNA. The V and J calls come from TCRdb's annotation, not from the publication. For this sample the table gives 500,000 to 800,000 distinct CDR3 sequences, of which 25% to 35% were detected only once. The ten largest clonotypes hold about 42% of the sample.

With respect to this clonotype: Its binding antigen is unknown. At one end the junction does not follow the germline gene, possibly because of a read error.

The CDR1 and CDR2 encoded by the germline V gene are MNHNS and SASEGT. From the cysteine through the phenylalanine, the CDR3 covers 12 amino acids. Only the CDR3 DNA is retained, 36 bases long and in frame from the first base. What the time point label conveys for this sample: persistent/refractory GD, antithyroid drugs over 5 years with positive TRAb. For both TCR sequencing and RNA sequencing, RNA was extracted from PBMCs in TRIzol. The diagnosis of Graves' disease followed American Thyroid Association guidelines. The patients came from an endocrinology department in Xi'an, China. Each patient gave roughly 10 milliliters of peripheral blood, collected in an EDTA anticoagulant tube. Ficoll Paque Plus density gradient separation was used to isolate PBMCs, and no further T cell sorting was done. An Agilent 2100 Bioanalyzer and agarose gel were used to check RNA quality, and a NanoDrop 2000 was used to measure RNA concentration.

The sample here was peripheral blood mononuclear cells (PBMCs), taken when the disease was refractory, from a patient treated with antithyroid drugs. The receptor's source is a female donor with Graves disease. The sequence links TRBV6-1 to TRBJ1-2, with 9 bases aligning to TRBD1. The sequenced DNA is TGTACCAGCAGGACAGGGGACTATGACTACACCTTC. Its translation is CTSRTGDYDYTF.